These T cell receptor beta chains were read from a single sample in a study of cytomegalovirus exposure and HLA in healthy donors. Sequencing was performed with immunoSEQ multiplex PCR; in TCRdb, only in-frame clones are kept and a portion is missing. The sample records 160,000 or so clones, 81% being singletons. What was sequenced was PBMCs. The receptors were sampled from a man aged 45-65 years in good health and CMV-seropositive. Each CDR3 is given with its conserved first and last residue. Size values are once, few and many counts, or a class for expanded clones, and some rows have none.

V	size	CDR3
TRBV12-5	-	CASGFGNQPQHF
TRBV10-2	-	CASSPSRSYEQYF
TRBV19	-	CASSIAPRGQGEKLFF
TRBV6-6	-	CASSYSGGTEAFF
TRBV6-6	-	CASRDPGTVGGYTF
TRBV27	-	CASGYDRVWSPLHF
TRBV29-1	-	CSVGRGDTGELFF
TRBV6-1	-	CASSADWNTEAFF
TRBV4-1	once	CASSQGGQDGYGYTF
TRBV27	-	CASSPRGGYEQYF
TRBV4-3	few	CASSQLAGDGPYEQYF
TRBV19	-	CASSGGVGYEQYF
TRBV5-1	-	CASSSRTAEETQYF
TRBV18	-	CASSPRGGTNTEAFF
TRBV27	-	CASSLSGGGAAYNEQFF
TRBV5-4	once	CASSSVYRAPQETQYF
TRBV4-1	-	CASSHPPTSGVWAQYF
TRBV9	-	CASSGRTATNEKLFF
TRBV5-1	-	CASTLGTANTEAFF
TRBV9	-	CASSQGLNTEAFF
TRBV7-8	-	CASSLVSLGGNEQFF
TRBV5-5	-	CASSQTGGRSYEQYF
TRBV9	-	CASSPQPTGEQYF
TRBV11-2	-	CASSLQRTGGRGAEQFF
TRBV7-9	-	CASSSGTWTQYF